The 2 T cell receptor beta chains below were found in one sample sequenced in a study of cytomegalovirus exposure and HLA in healthy donors. The primer mix had 60 Vbeta and 13 Jbeta primers. This table comes from immunoSEQ multiplex PCR, and its TCRdb copy is limited to in-frame clones, with some not included. The sample lists about 150,000 clones; around 80% were seen once. Sequencing was done on a sample of PBMCs. The receptor set was obtained from a man between 18 and 29 years old in good health and CMV-seronegative.

This rearrangement joins TRBV5-1 to TRBJ2-5; 10 bases fit TRBD2. Trimming cost V 0 bases and J 4 bases; bases outside gene matches: 0. The CDR3 length is 14 residues. Looked up from germline, CDR1 is SGHRS and CDR2 is YFSETQ. CDR3 sequence: CASSLGLAGETQYF. The CDR3 nucleotides are TGCGCCAGCAGCTTGGGACTAGCGGGAGAGACCCAGTACTTC.

The V call is TRBV28, the J call TRBJ1-5; 7 bases line up with TRBD1. V lost 7 bases to trimming and J lost 1 base; unmatched junction nucleotides: 7. This CDR3 is 15 amino acids long. Germline V gene sequence: CDR1 MDHEN, CDR2 SYDVKM. The CDR3 sequence: CASTFTGESNQPQHF. Here the CDR3 DNA reads TGTGCCAGCACCTTCACAGGGGAAAGCAATCAGCCCCAGCATTTT. The whole variable domain, filled in from reference TRBV28 and TRBJ1-5, reads DVKVTQSSRYLVKRTGEKVFLECVQDMDHENMFWYRQDPGLGLRLIYFSYDVKMKEKGDIPEGYSVSREKKERFSLILESASTNQTSMYLCASTFTGESNQPQHFGDGTRLSIL.